The 5 T cell receptor beta chains listed next were all sequenced from one sample in a study of graft-versus-host responses after intestinal transplantation (TCRdb year 2021). For these TCRs, the target antigens are not known. The library came from the immunoSEQ multiplex PCR assay. TCRdb holds this immuneACCESS table with in-frame rearrangements only. Some clones are missing; in checked studies, unresolved V genes explain under half, and the rest has no known cause. The sample table records 85,000 to 90,000 clones; 91% of these occur just once. The biggest ten clones account for 0.3% to 0.45% of the sample. This specimen's time point label, interpreted: cells obtained before transplantation from donor or recipient. Sample: unstimulated CD4+ T cells sorted from spleen or lymph node cells, taken before transplant. These receptors were taken from a human donor who was the organ donor for an intestinal transplant.

The chain has TRBV11-3 and TRBJ2-2; D might be TRBD1 (6 bases). The ends were cut back, 6 bases at V and 4 bases at J, with 18 bases in the middle. The CDR3 has 16 amino acids. The germline V gene has CDR1 SGHNT and CDR2 YENEEA. The DNA of the CDR3 is TGTGCCAGCAGTTCAGTAATTACAGGGTTCACCGGGGAGCTGTTTTTT. This translates into CASSSVITGFTGELFF. Together with reference TRBV11-3 and TRBJ2-2, the CDR3 gives the full variable domain: EAGVVQSPRYKIIEKKQPVAFWCNPISGHNTLYWYLQNLGQGPELLIRYENEEAVDDSQLPKDRFSAERLKGVDSTLKIQPAELGDSAVYLCASSSVITGFTGELFFGEGSRLTVL.

The chain employs TRBV6-5 and TRBJ2-7; possibly TRBD1 for D (5 bases). The germline CDR1 and CDR2 sequences are MNHEY and SVGAGI. Trimming took off 2 bases at V and 5 bases at J, with 13 bases between the two ends. This CDR3 is 14 amino acids long. The CDR3 protein is CASSYASGINEQYF. The DNA for the CDR3 is TGTGCCAGCAGTTACGCCTCAGGGATTAACGAGCAGTACTTC.

This clone was observed once. The chain joins TRBV4-2 to TRBJ2-1; 12 bases match TRBD2. Germline V lookup: CDR1 LGHNA, CDR2 YNFKEQ. The CDR3 contains 17 residues. J was trimmed by 15 bases and V by 0 bases; bases with no gene match: 15. CDR3 loop: CASSQERPSGGGLKRFF. The CDR3, as DNA: TGTGCCAGCAGCCAAGAGAGGCCTAGCGGGGGGGGACTTAAACGGTTCTTC.

The V and J genes are TRBV25-1 and TRBJ2-5; 16 nucleotides match TRBD2. Germline trimming cut 2 bases from V and 4 bases from J; bases unmatched to any gene: 1. The CDR3 sequence is 16 residues long. The germline V gene encodes CDR1 MGHDK and CDR2 SYGVNS. The CDR3 DNA sequence: TGTGCCAGCAGTGAAGGGACTAGCGGGGGGGTAGAGACCCAGTACTTC. This translates into CASSEGTSGGVETQYF.

The chain uses TRBV5-5 and TRBJ2-7; 9 bases map to TRBD1. Germline V lookup: CDR1 SGHKS, CDR2 YYEKEE (reference sequence). The CDR3 is made up of 16 amino acids. Trimming at V came to 2 bases and at J to 1 base, leaving 7 bases not matched to a gene. The CDR3 coding sequence is TGTGCCAGCAGCTTAGGACAGGGGAGGAGATCCTACGAGCAGTACTTC. It specifies CASSLGQGRRSYEQYF.